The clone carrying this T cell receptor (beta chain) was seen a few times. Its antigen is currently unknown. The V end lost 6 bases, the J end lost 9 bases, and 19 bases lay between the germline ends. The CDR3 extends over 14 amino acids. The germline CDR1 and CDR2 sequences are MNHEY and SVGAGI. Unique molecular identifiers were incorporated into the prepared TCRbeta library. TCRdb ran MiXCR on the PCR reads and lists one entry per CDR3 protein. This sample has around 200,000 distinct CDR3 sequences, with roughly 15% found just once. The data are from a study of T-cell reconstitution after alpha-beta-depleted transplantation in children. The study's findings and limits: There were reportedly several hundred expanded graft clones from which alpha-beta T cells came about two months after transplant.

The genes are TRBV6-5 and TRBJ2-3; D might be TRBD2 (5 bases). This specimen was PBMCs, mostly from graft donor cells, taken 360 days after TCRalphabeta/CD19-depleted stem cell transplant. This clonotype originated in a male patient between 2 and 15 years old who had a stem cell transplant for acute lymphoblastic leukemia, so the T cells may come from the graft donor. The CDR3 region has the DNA TGTGCCAGCAGAGACTCGGGGTTTTCCTCCACGCAGTATTTT. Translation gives CASRDSGFSSTQYF.